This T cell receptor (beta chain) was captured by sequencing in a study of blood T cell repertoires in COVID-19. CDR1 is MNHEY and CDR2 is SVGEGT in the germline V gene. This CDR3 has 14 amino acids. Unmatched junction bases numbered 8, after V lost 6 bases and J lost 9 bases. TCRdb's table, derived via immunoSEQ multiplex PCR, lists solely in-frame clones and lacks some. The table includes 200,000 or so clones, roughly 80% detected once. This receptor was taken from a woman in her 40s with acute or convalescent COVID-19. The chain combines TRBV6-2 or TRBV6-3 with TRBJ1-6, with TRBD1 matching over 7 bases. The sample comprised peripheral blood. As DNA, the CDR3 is TGTGCCAGCAGCGTACAGGGGCTCGGTTCACCCCTCCACTTT. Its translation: CASSVQGLGSPLHF.